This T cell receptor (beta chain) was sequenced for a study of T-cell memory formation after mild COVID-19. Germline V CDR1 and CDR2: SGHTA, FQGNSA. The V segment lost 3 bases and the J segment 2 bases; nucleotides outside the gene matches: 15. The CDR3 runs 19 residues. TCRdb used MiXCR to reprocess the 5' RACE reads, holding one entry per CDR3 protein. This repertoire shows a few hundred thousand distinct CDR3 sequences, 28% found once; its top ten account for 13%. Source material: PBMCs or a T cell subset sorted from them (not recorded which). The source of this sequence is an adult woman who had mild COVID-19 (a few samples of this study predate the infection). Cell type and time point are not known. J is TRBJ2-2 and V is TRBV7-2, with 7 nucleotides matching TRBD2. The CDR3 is CASSFFSGSSGTNTGELFF. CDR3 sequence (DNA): TGTGCCAGCAGCTTTTTTTCAGGGTCGAGCGGGACCAACACCGGGGAGCTGTTTTTT.